These T cell receptor beta chains were read from a single sample in a study of T cell repertoires in cytomegalovirus infection. These receptors have no identified antigens. TCRdb re-called the reads through MiXCR, storing one row per CDR3 protein. The sample shows 800,000 to 950,000 distinct CDR3 sequences, 32% of them seen only once. The source was cultured CD8+ T cells from PBMCs, collected from culture after CMV antigen stimulation. These receptors originate from a human donor in good health (CMV status not recorded). Some clones in this sample may be carry-over from other donors' samples. Both conserved end residues are part of each CDR3. D genes are given only for firm matches. Clone size is stated in some rows and not others, as once, few, many or a class when expanded.

cdr3_aa cdr3_nt d_call j_call clone_size v_call cdr3_length
CASSPALGANYGYTF TGTGCCAGCAGCCCTGCCTTGGGGGCTAACTATGGCTACACCTTC . TRBJ1-2 . TRBV25-1 15
CASSYSRGGGLNEQFF TGTGCCAGCAGTTACTCGAGGGGCGGGGGCCTGAATGAGCAGTTCTTC . TRBJ2-1 . TRBV6-2/TRBV6-3 16
CASTSPRTVYEQYF TGTGCCAGCACTTCCCCCCGGACAGTCTACGAGCAGTACTTC . TRBJ2-7 once TRBV12-3/TRBV12-4 14
CASSLTGTSNYGYTF TGTGCCAGCAGCCTGACCGGAACTTCGAACTATGGCTACACCTTC . TRBJ1-2 few TRBV5-5 15
CASSIFQPPSSYNEQFF TGTGCCAGTAGTATATTCCAGCCCCCGAGCTCCTACAATGAGCAGTTCTTC . TRBJ2-1 . TRBV19 17
CASSYLGAPDTQYF TGTGCCAGCAGTTACCTGGGAGCCCCGGATACGCAGTATTTT . TRBJ2-3 few TRBV6-5 14
CASSYSLGQETQYF TGTGCCAGCAGTTACTCTCTAGGTCAAGAGACCCAGTACTTC . TRBJ2-5 . TRBV6-6 14
CATGVGPYNEQFF TGTGCCACCGGGGTGGGGCCCTACAATGAGCAGTTCTTC . TRBJ2-1 few TRBV6-1 13
CASSSSSPPGFARSYDGEKLFF TGTGCCAGCAGCTCCTCTTCTCCTCCGGGGTTTGCGCGGAGTTATGATGGTGAAAAACTGTTTTTT . TRBJ1-4 . TRBV25-1 22
CASSDRDRVTEAFF TGCGCCAGCAGCGACCGGGACAGGGTAACTGAAGCTTTCTTT TRBD1 TRBJ1-1 few TRBV5-1 14
CASSSMGNQPQHF TGTGCCAGCAGCTCGATGGGAAATCAGCCCCAGCATTTT . TRBJ1-5 . TRBV5-8 13
CSAQASGAGSGNTIYF TGCAGTGCCCAAGCCTCCGGGGCAGGCTCTGGAAACACCATATATTTT . TRBJ1-3 . TRBV20-1 16
CASSPRQGSTQPQHF TGTGCCAGCAGTCCACGACAGGGGTCTACTCAGCCCCAGCATTTT TRBD1 TRBJ1-5 . TRBV27 15
CASSSGLAGYEQYF TGTGCCAGTAGTTCGGGACTAGCGGGTTACGAGCAGTACTTC TRBD2 TRBJ2-7 . TRBV19 14
CASSLAYDSQDEQFF TGTGCCAGCAGCTTAGCTTATGACAGCCAGGATGAGCAGTTCTTC . TRBJ2-1 many TRBV7-8 15
CASSLWTYNEQFF TGTGCCAGCAGTTTGTGGACCTACAATGAGCAGTTCTTC . TRBJ2-1 once TRBV12-3/TRBV12-4 13
CASRPGTAGANVLTF TGTGCCAGCAGGCCCGGGACAGCCGGGGCCAACGTCCTGACTTTC TRBD1 TRBJ2-6 . TRBV12-3/TRBV12-4 15